This T cell receptor beta chain is drawn from a study of cytomegalovirus exposure and HLA in healthy donors. Study background: A previous analysis identified approximately 120 million unique TCR beta sequences derived from 180 million or so T cells. Within the Caucasian-associated ancestry cluster were more than 75% of the roughly 400 genotyped donors.

Regarding the study as a whole: The classifier reportedly diagnosed cytomegalovirus status with high sensitivity and specificity.

Germline trimming cut 4 bases from V and 0 bases from J; bases unmatched to any gene: 20. CDR1 is LNHNV and CDR2 is YYDKDF in the germline V gene (reference sequence). The CDR3 loop spans 21 amino acids. On this clone: No antigen is known for it.

The study ran its PCR with 60 Vbeta and 13 Jbeta primers. The assay was immunoSEQ multiplex PCR, and TCRdb's table has in-frame clones only and misses some. The table has 50,000 to 65,000 clones, around 80% seen once. The sequenced material came from PBMCs. This sequence originates from a woman aged 40 to 55 in good health and CMV-seropositive. The chain links TRBV15 to TRBJ2-3, with TRBD2 identical over 9 bases. CDR3 loop: CATSTPVFQGSGGPSTDTQYF. In nucleotides, the CDR3 is TGTGCCACCAGCACGCCGGTCTTTCAGGGTAGCGGGGGCCCTAGCACAGATACGCAGTATTTT.